A single sample gave rise to the 11 T cell receptor beta chains below, sequenced in a study of T cells in Graves' hyperthyroidism and ophthalmopathy. RNA transcripts were the template for amplifying TCR beta CDR3 regions. In the first-round RT-PCR of the TCR CDR3, the HTBI primer set was used. Using its own MiXCR run on the multiplex PCR reads, TCRdb lists one record per CDR3 protein. The repertoire holds about 160,000 distinct CDR3 sequences, 9.4% seen once, with approximately 20% in the top ten. The sequenced sample was blood. The receptors come from a woman aged 18-29 years with Graves' hyperthyroidism that later progressed to Graves' ophthalmopathy.

The sample holds many counts of this clonotype. The CDR3 coding sequence is TGTGCCAGCAGCCGGGGCGATTCCTACAATGAGCAGTTCTTC. Protein: CASSRGDSYNEQFF. The chain links TRBV5-8 to TRBJ2-1; the D call may be TRBD1 or TRBD2 (5 bases each). Trimming shortened V by 4 bases and J by 1 base, and 9 bases separated the two germline ends. The CDR3 is 14 residues long. Germline CDR1 and CDR2: SGHTS and YDEGEE.

The table lists this clonotype with many counts. V and J are TRBV12-3 or TRBV12-4 and TRBJ1-2; D ambiguous. Between the trimmed V and J ends, which lost 5 bases and 3 bases, there was a span of 13 bases. The CDR3 has 14 residues. CDR3 DNA sequence: TGTGCCAGCAGTCCAACTAGGATGCACTATGGCTACACCTTC. It translates to CASSPTRMHYGYTF.

V gene TRBV5-1 combines with J gene TRBJ1-1, with 8 positions matching TRBD1. This CDR3 has 15 residues. Trimming cost V 0 bases and J 1 base; bases outside gene matches: 2. Germline assignment: CDR1 SGHRS and CDR2 YFSETQ. The CDR3: CASSLGGQENTEAFF. CDR3 sequence (DNA): TGCGCCAGCAGCTTGGGGGGACAGGAGAACACTGAAGCTTTCTTT.

V gene TRBV4-2 combines with J gene TRBJ1-3, with D perhaps TRBD1 (5 bases). Trimming cost V 0 bases and J 0 bases, with 21 bases left between them. CDR3 length: 20 amino acids. The germline V gene has CDR1 LGHNA and CDR2 YNFKEQ. CDR3 nucleotide sequence: TGTGCCAGCAGCCAAGAGGGAAGGGACCGGCGAAAAAGCTCTGGAAACACCATATATTTT. This sequence encodes CASSQEGRDRRKSSGNTIYF.

This clonotype showed up many times. DNA of the CDR3: TGTGCCACCAGTGACCACGGGACAGCCCTAGCCAAAAACATTCAGTACTTC. It specifies CATSDHGTALAKNIQYF. The rearrangement uses TRBV24-1 and TRBJ2-4; TRBD1 matches 7 bases. This CDR3 comprises 17 residues. Unmatched junction bases numbered 8, after V lost 4 bases and J lost 0 bases. Germline assignment: CDR1 KGHDR and CDR2 SFDVKD.

This clonotype has at least ten counts. The genes are TRBV11-2 and TRBJ2-1; 9 bases fit TRBD1. V shed 3 bases, J shed 2 bases, and the junction held 2 bases outside the gene matches. CDR3 length equals 15 residues. Per the germline V gene, CDR1 is SGHAT and CDR2 is FQNNGV. The CDR3 nucleotides are TGTGCCAGCAGCTTGGACAGGGGTACCTACAATGAGCAGTTCTTC. This encodes CASSLDRGTYNEQFF.

The V gene is TRBV16, the J gene TRBJ1-2, with a tentative D call TRBD1 (5 bases). Per the germline V gene, CDR1 is KGHSY and CDR2 is FQNENV. The CDR3 loop spans 13 amino acids. V dropped 0 bases and J dropped 5 bases, with 7 bases sitting between them. The CDR3 region has the DNA TGTGCCAGCAGCCAATCGGCAGGGTATGGCTACACCTTC. It encodes CASSQSAGYGYTF.

This clonotype occurred many times. CDR3 sequence: CAWSEGYGYTF. Written as DNA, the CDR3 is TGTGCCTGGAGTGAGGGTTATGGCTACACCTTC. The genes are TRBV30 and TRBJ1-2; no reliable D call. This CDR3 region has 11 residues. CDR1 and CDR2 (germline): GTSNPN, SVGIG (reference sequence). V was cut by 1 base and J by 5 bases, with 5 bases left in between.

This clonotype has more than one count but fewer than ten. This chain joins TRBV6-1 and TRBJ2-1; perhaps D is TRBD1 or TRBD2 (5 bases each). Trimming pared 8 bases from V and 4 bases from J, leaving 12 bases between. The CDR3 has 13 residues. The germline V gene has CDR1 MNHNS and CDR2 SASEGT. CDR3 nucleotide sequence: TGTGCCAGCGGGGGAATGATGTACAATGAGCAGTTCTTC. Residues: CASGGMMYNEQFF.

With regard to this clonotype: Possible read error: a much larger clone is one base away. The chain's CDR3 is CASSLSWNNEEFF. CDR3 in DNA: TGTGCCAGCAGCTTATCCTGGAACAATGAGGAGTTCTTC. The chain joins TRBV7-2 to TRBJ2-1, with D hard to call. The CDR3 is 13 residues long. CDR1 and CDR2 (germline): SGHTA, FQGNSA. The full variable domain, completed using reference TRBV7-2 and TRBJ2-1, is GAGVSQSPSNKVTEKGKDVELRCDPISGHTALYWYRQSLGQGLEFLIYFQGNSAPDKSGLPSDRFSAERTGGSVSTLTIQRTQQEDSAVYLCASSLSWNNEEFFGPGTRLTVL.

The chain joins TRBV11-3 to TRBJ2-7; 7 nucleotides align to TRBD2. CDR1 and CDR2 from the germline V gene are SGHNT and YENEEA. CDR3 length: 16 amino acids. V lost 5 bases and J lost 2; bases outside the gene matches: 12. CDR3 sequence (DNA): TGTGCCAGCAGCCCCCCTGGTGGGGGGGTCGCCTACGAGCAGTACTTC. This gives the protein CASSPPGGGVAYEQYF.